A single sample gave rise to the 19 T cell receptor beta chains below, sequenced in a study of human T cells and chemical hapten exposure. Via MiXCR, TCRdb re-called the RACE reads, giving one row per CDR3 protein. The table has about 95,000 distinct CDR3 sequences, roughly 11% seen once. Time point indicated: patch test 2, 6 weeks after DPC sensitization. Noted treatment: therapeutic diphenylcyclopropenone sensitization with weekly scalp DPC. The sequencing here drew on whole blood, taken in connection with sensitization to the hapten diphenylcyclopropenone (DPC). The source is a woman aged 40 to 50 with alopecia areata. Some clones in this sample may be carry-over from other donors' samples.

CDR3 bases: TGCAGTGCCGTGGGGGGTCTCGGTTCACCCCTCCACTTT. This codes for CSAVGGLGSPLHF. The chain recombines TRBV20-1 with TRBJ1-6; the D gene is possibly TRBD1 (5 bases). V shed 6 bases and J shed 9 bases, with 15 bases lying between them. Germline CDR1 and CDR2: DFQATT and SNEGSKA (reference sequence). This CDR3 region has 13 residues.

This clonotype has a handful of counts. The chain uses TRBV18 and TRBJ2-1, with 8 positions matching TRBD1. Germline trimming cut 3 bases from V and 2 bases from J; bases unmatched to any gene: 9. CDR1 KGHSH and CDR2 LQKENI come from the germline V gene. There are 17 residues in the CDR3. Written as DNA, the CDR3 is TGTGCCAGCTCACCTTCGAGGGGGGACAGGCCCTACAATGAGCAGTTCTTC. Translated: CASSPSRGDRPYNEQFF.

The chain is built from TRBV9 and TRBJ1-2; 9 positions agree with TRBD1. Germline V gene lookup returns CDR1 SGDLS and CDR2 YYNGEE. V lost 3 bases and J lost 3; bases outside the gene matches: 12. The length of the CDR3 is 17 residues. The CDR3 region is CASSANTRTGVDYGYTF. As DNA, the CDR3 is TGTGCCAGCAGCGCCAACACCCGGACAGGGGTCGACTATGGCTACACCTTC.

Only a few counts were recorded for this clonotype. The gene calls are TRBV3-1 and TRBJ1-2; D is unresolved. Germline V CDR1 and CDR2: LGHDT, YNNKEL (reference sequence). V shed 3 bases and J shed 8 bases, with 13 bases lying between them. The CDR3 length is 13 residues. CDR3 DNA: TGTGCCAGCAGCCATTACTCCGGGCCCGGCTACACCTTC. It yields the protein CASSHYSGPGYTF.

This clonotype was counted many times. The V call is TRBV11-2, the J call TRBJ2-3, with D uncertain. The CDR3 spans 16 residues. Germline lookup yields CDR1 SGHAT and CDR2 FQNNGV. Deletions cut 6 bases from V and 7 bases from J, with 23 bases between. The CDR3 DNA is TGTGCCAGCAGTCAAGGACCCAACCTTCTAGTATATACGCAGTATTTT. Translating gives CASSQGPNLLVYTQYF. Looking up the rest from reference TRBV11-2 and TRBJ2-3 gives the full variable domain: EAGVAQSPRYKIIEKRQSVAFWCNPISGHATLYWYQQILGQGPKLLIQFQNNGVVDDSQLPKDRFSAERLKGVDSTLKIQPAKLEDSAVYLCASSQGPNLLVYTQYFGPGTRLTVL.

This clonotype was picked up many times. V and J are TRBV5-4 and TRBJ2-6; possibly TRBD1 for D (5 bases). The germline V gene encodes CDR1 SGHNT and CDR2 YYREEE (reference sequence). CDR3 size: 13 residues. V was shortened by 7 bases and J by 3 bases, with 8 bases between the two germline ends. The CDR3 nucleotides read TGTGCCAGCTGGGGCCTTGGGGCCAACGTCCTGACTTTC. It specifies CASWGLGANVLTF.

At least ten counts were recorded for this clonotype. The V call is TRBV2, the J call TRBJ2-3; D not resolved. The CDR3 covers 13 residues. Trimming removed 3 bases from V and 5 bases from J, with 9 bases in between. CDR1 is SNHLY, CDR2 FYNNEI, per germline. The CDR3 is CASSDSLGDTQYF. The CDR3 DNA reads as TGTGCCAGCAGTGACTCCCTGGGAGATACGCAGTATTTT.

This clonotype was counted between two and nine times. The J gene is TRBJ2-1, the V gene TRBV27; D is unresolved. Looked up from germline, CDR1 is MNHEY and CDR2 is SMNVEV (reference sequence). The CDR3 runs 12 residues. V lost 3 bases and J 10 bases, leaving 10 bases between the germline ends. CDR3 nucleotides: TGTGCCAGCAGTTTGCGCCTAGGGGAGCAGTTCTTC. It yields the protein CASSLRLGEQFF.

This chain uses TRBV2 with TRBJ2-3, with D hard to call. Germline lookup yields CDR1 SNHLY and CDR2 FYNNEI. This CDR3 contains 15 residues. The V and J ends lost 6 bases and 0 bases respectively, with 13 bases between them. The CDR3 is CASRDGRRSTDTQYF. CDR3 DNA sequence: TGTGCCAGCAGAGATGGGCGGAGAAGCACAGATACGCAGTATTTT.

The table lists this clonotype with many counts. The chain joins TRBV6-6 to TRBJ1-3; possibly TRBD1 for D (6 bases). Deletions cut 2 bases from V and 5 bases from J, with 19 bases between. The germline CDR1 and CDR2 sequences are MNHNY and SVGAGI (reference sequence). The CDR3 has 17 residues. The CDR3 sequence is CASSYLNRVSGRNTIYF. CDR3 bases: TGTGCCAGCAGTTACCTCAACAGGGTATCGGGAAGAAACACCATATATTTT.

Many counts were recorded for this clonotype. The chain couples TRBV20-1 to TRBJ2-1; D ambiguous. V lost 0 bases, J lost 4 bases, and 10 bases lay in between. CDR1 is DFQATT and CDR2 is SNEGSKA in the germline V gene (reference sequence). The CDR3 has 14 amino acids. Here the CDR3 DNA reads TGCAGTGCTAGAGAGAGGCGGCCATACAATGAGCAGTTCTTC. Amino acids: CSARERRPYNEQFF.

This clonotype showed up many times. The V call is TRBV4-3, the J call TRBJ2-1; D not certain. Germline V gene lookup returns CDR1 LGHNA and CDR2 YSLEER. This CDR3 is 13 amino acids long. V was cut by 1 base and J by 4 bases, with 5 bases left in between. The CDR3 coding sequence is TGCGCCAGCAGCCAAGGCCAATACAATGAGCAGTTCTTC. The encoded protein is CASSQGQYNEQFF.

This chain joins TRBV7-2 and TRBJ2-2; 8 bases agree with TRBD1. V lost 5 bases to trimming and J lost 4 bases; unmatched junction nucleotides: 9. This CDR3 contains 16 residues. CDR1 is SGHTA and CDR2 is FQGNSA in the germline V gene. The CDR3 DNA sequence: TGTGCCAGCAGCCAAATAGGACAGGGTAGCACCGGGGAGCTGTTTTTT. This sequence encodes CASSQIGQGSTGELFF.

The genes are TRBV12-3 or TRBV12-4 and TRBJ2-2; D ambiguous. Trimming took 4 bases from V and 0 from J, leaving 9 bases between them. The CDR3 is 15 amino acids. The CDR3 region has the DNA TGTGCCAGCAGTTATCGGGCAGCGAACACCGGGGAGCTGTTTTTT. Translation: CASSYRAANTGELFF.

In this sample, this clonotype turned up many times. CDR3 residues: CASSQSGIYGYTF. In nucleotides, the CDR3 is TGTGCCAGCAGCCAGTCAGGGATCTATGGCTACACCTTC. The rearrangement uses TRBV3-1 and TRBJ1-2, with a possible D match to TRBD1 (5 bases). This CDR3 is 13 amino acids long. From germline, CDR1 is LGHDT and CDR2 YNNKEL (reference sequence). The ends were cut back, 3 bases at V and 4 bases at J, with 9 bases in the middle.

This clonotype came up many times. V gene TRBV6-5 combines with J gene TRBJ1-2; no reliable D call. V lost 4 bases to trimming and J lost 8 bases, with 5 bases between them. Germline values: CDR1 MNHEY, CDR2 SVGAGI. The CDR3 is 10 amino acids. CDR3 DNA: TGTGCCAGCAGTTTGAGGGGCTACACCTTC. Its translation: CASSLRGYTF.

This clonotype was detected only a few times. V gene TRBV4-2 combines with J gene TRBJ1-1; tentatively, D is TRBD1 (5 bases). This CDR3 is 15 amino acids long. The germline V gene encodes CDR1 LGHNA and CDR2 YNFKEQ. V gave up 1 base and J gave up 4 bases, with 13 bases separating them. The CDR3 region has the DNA TGTGCCAGCAGCCAAGGTTCGGGGGTGGGCACTGAAGCTTTCTTT. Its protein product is CASSQGSGVGTEAFF.

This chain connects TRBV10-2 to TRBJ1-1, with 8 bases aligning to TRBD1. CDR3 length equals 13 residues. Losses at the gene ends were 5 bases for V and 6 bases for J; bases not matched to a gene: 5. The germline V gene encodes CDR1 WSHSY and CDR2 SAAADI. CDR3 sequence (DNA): TGCGCCAGCAGTACAGGGGGTAGGGCTGAAGCTTTCTTT. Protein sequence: CASSTGGRAEAFF.

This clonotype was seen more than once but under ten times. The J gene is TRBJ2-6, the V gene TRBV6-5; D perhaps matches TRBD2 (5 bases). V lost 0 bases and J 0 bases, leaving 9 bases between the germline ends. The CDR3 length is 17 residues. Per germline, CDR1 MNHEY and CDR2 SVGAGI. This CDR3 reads CASSYSRGSSGANVLTF. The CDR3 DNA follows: TGTGCCAGCAGTTACTCCCGGGGAAGCTCTGGGGCCAACGTCCTGACTTTC.